Below, one TCR beta chain is given with its context. Its antigen remains unknown. This entry comes from a study of blood T cells in healthy people across ages. General study results and limits: As age increased, TCR beta diversity per million T cells fell in a roughly linear fashion. Donor CMV status was unknown, possibly confounding expanded clonotype changes.

Together with a sample-barcoded 5' primer, a J-beta primer mix was included in a second PCR lasting roughly 6 to 12 cycles. TCRdb redid the calling of the 5' RACE reads with MiXCR, one entry per CDR3 protein. Among roughly 500,000 distinct CDR3 sequences listed, more than 20% were seen once. Trimming shortened V by 10 bases and J by 5 bases, and 11 bases separated the two germline ends. This CDR3 has 11 residues. Germline assignment: CDR1 MDHEN and CDR2 SYDVKM. The same data also went into a second study, on T cells of mothers and their children.

The TCR sequence derives from a boy aged 5-17 years in good health. V gene TRBV28 combines with J gene TRBJ2-5; D unresolved. Sequencing input: blood. The CDR3 region has the DNA TGTGCCAACAGAAAATCGGAGACCCAGTACTTC. Its protein is CANRKSETQYF. The variable domain in full, with the rest retrieved from reference TRBV28 and TRBJ2-5, is DVKVTQSSRYLVKRTGEKVFLECVQDMDHENMFWYRQDPGLGLRLIYFSYDVKMKEKGDIPEGYSVSREKKERFSLILESASTNQTSMYLCANRKSETQYFGPGTRLLVL.